The 17 T cell receptor beta chains presented below share a single source sample, sequenced in a study of T cells in Graves' hyperthyroidism and ophthalmopathy. The TCR beta CDR3 regions underwent amplification using RNA transcripts as the source. The TCR CDR3 was amplified in a first-round RT-PCR using the HTBI primer set. A single record per CDR3 protein comes from TCRdb applying MiXCR to the multiplex PCR reads. The sample has over 350,000 distinct CDR3 sequences; roughly an eighth are singletons. The specimen sequenced was blood. The receptors derive from a man in his forties or fifties with Graves' ophthalmopathy.

This clonotype was detected only a few times. The genes are TRBV29-1 and TRBJ2-7, with 7 bases matching TRBD1. The CDR3 length is 13 residues. The germline V gene encodes CDR1 SQVTM and CDR2 ANQGSEA. V shed 6 bases, J shed 5 bases, and the junction held 10 bases outside the gene matches. CDR3 residues: CSVGRGQLNEQYF. CDR3 nucleotide sequence: TGCAGCGTCGGACGGGGACAGTTAAACGAGCAGTACTTC.

This clonotype was seen repeatedly, ten times or more. The chain links TRBV28 to TRBJ2-5; tentative D call: TRBD2 (6 bases). Trimming removed 8 bases from V and 4 bases from J, with 23 bases in between. The germline CDR1 and CDR2 sequences are MDHEN and SYDVKM. The CDR3 totals 16 residues. The CDR3 region is CASLGGGRGFGETQYF. The CDR3 nucleotides read TGTGCCAGCTTAGGTGGGGGGAGAGGCTTCGGAGAGACCCAGTACTTC.

This clonotype was seen a handful of times. The junction departs from the called germline gene at one end, perhaps through a read error. The rearrangement links TRBV12-3 or TRBV12-4 to TRBJ2-1; 10 bases map to TRBD2. The CDR3 sequence is 15 residues long. The CDR3 loop reads CASSLAGVAYNEQFF. The CDR3 DNA follows: TGTGCCAGCAGTCTAGCGGGAGTCGCCTACAATGAGCAGTTCTTC.

This clonotype was seen many times. The V and J genes are TRBV20-1 and TRBJ1-5, with 7 nucleotides matching TRBD1. V lost 5 bases, J lost 6 bases, and 13 bases stayed unmatched. This CDR3 spans 15 amino acids. The germline V gene has CDR1 DFQATT and CDR2 SNEGSKA (reference sequence). The CDR3 is CSAPNQGGLSQPQHF. CDR3 sequence (DNA): TGCAGTGCTCCAAACCAGGGGGGTCTGAGTCAGCCCCAGCATTTT.

This clonotype was seen repeatedly, ten times or more. The chain uses TRBV20-1 and TRBJ2-1; 7 bases agree with TRBD2. Germline loops: CDR1 DFQATT, CDR2 SNEGSKA (reference sequence). CDR3 length equals 15 residues. V lost 0 bases and J lost 3; bases outside the gene matches: 5. The CDR3 nucleotides read TGCAGTGCTAGAGAGCTAGCGGACCTCTACAATGAGCAGTTCTTC. Translation: CSARELADLYNEQFF.

On this clonotype itself: Given a much more abundant clone one base away, this may be a read error. The gene calls are TRBV6-1 and TRBJ2-1; 10 bases map to TRBD1. Germline V gene sequence: CDR1 MNHNS, CDR2 SASEGT. There are 15 residues in the CDR3. Unmatched junction bases numbered 12, after V lost 3 bases and J lost 13 bases. The CDR3 loop is CASSEGTGAFGTQFF. CDR3 sequence (DNA): TGTGCCAGCAGTGAGGGGACAGGGGCTTTTGGGACCCAGTTCTTC.

This clonotype has at least ten counts. For the CDR3, the DNA is TGTGCCAGCAGCCCGGCTCTGGGCGGTCTCTACGAGCAGTACTTC. Translation gives CASSPALGGLYEQYF. The rearrangement uses TRBV2 and TRBJ2-7, with D uncertain. The V and J ends lost 6 bases and 3 bases respectively, with 18 bases between them. From germline, CDR1 is SNHLY and CDR2 FYNNEI. This CDR3 is built from 15 residues. The full variable domain, rest sourced from reference TRBV2 and TRBJ2-7, is EPEVTQTPSHQVTQMGQEVILRCVPISNHLYFYWYRQILGQKVEFLVSFYNNEISEKSEIFDDQFSVERPDGSNFTLKIRSTKLEDSAMYFCASSPALGGLYEQYFGPGTRLTVT.

This clonotype was recorded only once. This chain uses TRBV7-9 with TRBJ1-5; 8 bases align to TRBD1. The ends lost 4 bases at V and 0 bases at J; junction bases unmatched: 2. This CDR3 contains 15 residues. Germline loops: CDR1 SEHNR, CDR2 FQNEAQ (reference sequence). CDR3 protein: CASSSQGDSNQPQHF. DNA for the CDR3: TGTGCCAGCAGCTCACAGGGGGATAGCAATCAGCCCCAGCATTTT.

This clonotype was counted many times. The chain carries TRBV28 and TRBJ2-2, with D tentatively TRBD2 (5 bases). With 6 bases removed from V and 6 bases from J, the gap between germline ends came to 20 bases. Looked up from germline, CDR1 is MDHEN and CDR2 is SYDVKM. The CDR3 is made up of 16 amino acids. The chain's CDR3 is CASSLPSRGGSGELFF. As DNA, the CDR3 is TGTGCCAGCAGCCTACCCTCCCGGGGTGGTTCCGGGGAGCTGTTTTTT.

J is TRBJ1-1 and V is TRBV12-5; unclear D gene. Germline V lookup: CDR1 LGHNT, CDR2 FRNRAP. The germline V and J ends were trimmed by 4 bases and 8 bases, with 11 bases remaining between them. The CDR3 is 12 residues long. CDR3 bases: TGTGCTAGTGGTTCCTCGTCCCTAGAAGCTTTCTTT. As protein: CASGSSSLEAFF.

This chain links TRBV28 with TRBJ2-1; 9 bases fit TRBD1. Germline trimming cut 3 bases from V and 4 bases from J; bases unmatched to any gene: 1. Germline assignment: CDR1 MDHEN and CDR2 SYDVKM. The CDR3 spans 14 residues. The CDR3, as DNA: TGTGCCAGCAGTTTTGGGACAGGGTACAATGAGCAGTTCTTC. It specifies CASSFGTGYNEQFF.

This clonotype was seen a handful of times. This sequence joins TRBV18 and TRBJ2-3; 7 nucleotides match TRBD2. The CDR3 has 17 amino acids. With 1 base clipped from V and 5 bases from J, the junction kept 12 bases outside the gene matches. Germline CDR1 and CDR2: KGHSH and LQKENI. DNA for the CDR3: TGTGCCAGCTCACCACTATCGGGAGGCCTAAAGGAAGATACGCAGTATTTT. It translates to CASSPLSGGLKEDTQYF.

This clonotype showed up just a few times. The V gene is TRBV5-5, the J gene TRBJ1-2; TRBD1 matches at 8 bases. This CDR3 has 16 residues. Trimming cost V 4 bases and J 0 bases; bases outside gene matches: 8. Germline CDR1 is SGHKS and CDR2 is YYEKEE (reference sequence). CDR3 in DNA: TGTGCCAGCAGCCCCGGGACAGGAAAACCTAACTATGGCTACACCTTC. Protein sequence: CASSPGTGKPNYGYTF.

The chain recombines TRBV9 with TRBJ2-7, with 14 nucleotides matching TRBD2. This CDR3 region has 17 residues. The V gene end was trimmed by 5 bases and the J gene end by 0 bases; junction bases not matched to a gene: 7. Germline V gene data show CDR1 as SGDLS and CDR2 as YYNGEE. CDR3 nucleotides: TGTGCCAGCAGTCCGGGACTAGCGGGAGAGAGCTCCTACGAGCAGTACTTC. Its translation: CASSPGLAGESSYEQYF.

This clonotype was counted ten times or more. V is TRBV20-1 and J is TRBJ2-3, with TRBD2 as a possible D gene (6 bases). V dropped 6 bases and J dropped 1 base, with 17 bases sitting between them. CDR1 is DFQATT and CDR2 is SNEGSKA in the germline V gene (reference sequence). The CDR3 runs 15 residues. The CDR3, as DNA: TGCAGTGCACCTAAGGCGGCTAGCGGCACAGATACGCAGTATTTT. It translates to CSAPKAASGTDTQYF.

CDR3 DNA sequence: TGCAGCGCGCGGGGGGTCCAGTACGAGCAGTACTTC. Translated: CSARGVQYEQYF. The chain couples TRBV29-1 to TRBJ2-7, with 8 bases that match TRBD2. Germline CDR1 reads SQVTM; CDR2 reads ANQGSEA. The J segment lost 4 bases and the V segment lost 7 bases, leaving 6 bases of the junction unmatched. CDR3 length equals 12 residues.

This clonotype showed up many times. The CDR3 sequence: CASSLDGGRQPQHF. Written as DNA, the CDR3 is TGTGCCAGCAGTTTAGACGGGGGCAGACAGCCCCAGCATTTT. The chain joins TRBV12-3 or TRBV12-4 to TRBJ1-5, with D possibly matching TRBD1 (6 bases). The CDR3 is made up of 14 amino acids. V was cut by 1 base and J by 7 bases, with 11 bases left in between.